This T cell receptor (beta chain) was profiled in a study of Graves' ophthalmopathy and Graves' hyperthyroidism. Amplification targeted the TCR beta CDR3 regions, with RNA transcripts as the source material. HTBI primers primed a first-round RT-PCR, and a second-round multiplex PCR followed. TCRdb independently ran MiXCR on the multiplex PCR reads; one entry per CDR3 protein. The table lists 650,000 to 900,000 distinct CDR3 sequences, 35% to 50% of them singletons. The CDR3 contains 16 residues. J lost 1 base, V lost 4 bases, and 4 bases had no gene match. Germline values: CDR1 SGHAT, CDR2 FQNNGV. This clonotype has more than one count but fewer than ten.

The V and J genes are TRBV11-2 and TRBJ2-7; 13 nucleotides agree with TRBD2. The sequencing sample was made of peripheral blood. The TCR comes from an adult man with Graves' ophthalmopathy. CDR3 sequence (DNA): TGTGCCAGCAGCTCGATGACTAGCGGGAGGTCCTACGAGCAGTACTTC. Translating it yields CASSSMTSGRSYEQYF.